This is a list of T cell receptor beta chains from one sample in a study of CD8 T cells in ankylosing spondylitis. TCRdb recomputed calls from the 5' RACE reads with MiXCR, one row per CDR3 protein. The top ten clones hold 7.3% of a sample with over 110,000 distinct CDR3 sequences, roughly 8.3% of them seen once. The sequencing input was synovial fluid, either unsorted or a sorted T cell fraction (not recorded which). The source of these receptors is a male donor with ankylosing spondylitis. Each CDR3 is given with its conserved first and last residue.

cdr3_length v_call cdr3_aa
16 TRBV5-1 CASSLGGANLNTEAFF
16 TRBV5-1 CASSLSPGGVGSEAFF
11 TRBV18 CASSLDRGAFF
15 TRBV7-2 CASSPPGAGWAIQYF
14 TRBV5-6 CASYRQGAWDGYTF
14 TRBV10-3 CAISGDQAKNIQYF
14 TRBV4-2 CASSPRSPPDTQYF
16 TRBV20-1 CSARDFGRSWNSPLHF
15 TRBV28 CASRTPGQGLGEAFF
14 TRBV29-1 CSVGLWRQNYEQYF
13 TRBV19 CASSTRDRLEQYF
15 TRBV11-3 CASSLGGLAEDEQFF
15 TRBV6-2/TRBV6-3 CASSLIIGGQDTQYF
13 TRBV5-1 CASSLEPRGEQYF
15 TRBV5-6 CASSLDLRAGEKLFF
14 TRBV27 CASTWSGERRELFF
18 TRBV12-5 CASGFVIDGTGVADTQYF
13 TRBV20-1 CSATNRIPNEQFF
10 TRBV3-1 CASSPYGYTF
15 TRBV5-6 CAISPGPERTDTQYF
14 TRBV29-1 CSVSVVGFGSTIYF
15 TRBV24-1 CATSDLTGSRDEQFF
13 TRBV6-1 CASSQYNGMPQHF
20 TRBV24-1 CATSDPLGLAGGPNTDTQYF
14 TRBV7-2 CASSTRDFQETQYF